The entry below gives a single T cell receptor beta chain sequence along with its context. The method was immunoSEQ multiplex PCR; TCRdb's version includes in-frame clones alone and lacks a portion of them. There are under 40,000 clones in the sample; over 85% occur only once, and about 5% lies in the top ten. This specimen belongs to a study of blood T cell repertoires in COVID-19. The V end lost 0 bases, the J end lost 4 bases, and 8 bases lay between the germline ends. Germline-derived CDR1 and CDR2 are KGHDR and SFDVKD. The CDR3 loop spans 14 amino acids. The TCR comes from a human donor in a cohort sampled during active COVID-19. The chain has TRBV24-1 and TRBJ1-1; D is unresolved. Sequencing was carried out using peripheral blood. The CDR3 region has the DNA TGTGCCACCAGTGATTTGCAGTCGGGCACTGAAGCTTTCTTT. Amino acids: CATSDLQSGTEAFF.